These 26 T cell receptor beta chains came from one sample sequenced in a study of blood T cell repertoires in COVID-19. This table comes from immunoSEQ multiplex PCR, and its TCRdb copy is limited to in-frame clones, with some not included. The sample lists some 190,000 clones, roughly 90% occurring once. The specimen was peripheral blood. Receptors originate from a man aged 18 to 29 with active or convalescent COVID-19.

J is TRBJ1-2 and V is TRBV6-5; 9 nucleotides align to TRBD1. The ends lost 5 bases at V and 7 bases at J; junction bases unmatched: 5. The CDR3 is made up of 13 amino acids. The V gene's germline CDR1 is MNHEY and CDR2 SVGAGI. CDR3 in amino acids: CASSIDRGAGYTF. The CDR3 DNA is TGTGCCAGCAGTATTGACAGGGGGGCTGGCTACACCTTC.

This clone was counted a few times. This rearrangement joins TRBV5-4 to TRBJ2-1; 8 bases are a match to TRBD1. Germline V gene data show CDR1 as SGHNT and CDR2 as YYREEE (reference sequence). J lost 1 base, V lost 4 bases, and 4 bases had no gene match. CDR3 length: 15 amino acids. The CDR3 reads CASSQDRVSYNEQFF. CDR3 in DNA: TGTGCCAGCAGCCAGGACAGGGTATCCTACAATGAGCAGTTCTTC.

The chain's CDR3 is CASSASGGVETQYF. DNA of the CDR3: TGTGCCAGCAGCGCTAGCGGGGGGGTGGAGACCCAGTACTTC. V usage is TRBV7-9 and J usage is TRBJ2-5; 12 bases are shared with TRBD2. Germline values: CDR1 SEHNR, CDR2 FQNEAQ (reference sequence). V was pared by 5 bases and J by 5 bases, with 3 bases of the junction left unmatched. There are 14 residues in the CDR3.

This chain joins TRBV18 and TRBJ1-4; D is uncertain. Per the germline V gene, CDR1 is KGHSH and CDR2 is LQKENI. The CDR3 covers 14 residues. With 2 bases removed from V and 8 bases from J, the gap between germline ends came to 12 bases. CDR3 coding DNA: TGTGCCAGCTCACCAGGGGAGGCCGAAGAAAAACTGTTTTTT. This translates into CASSPGEAEEKLFF.

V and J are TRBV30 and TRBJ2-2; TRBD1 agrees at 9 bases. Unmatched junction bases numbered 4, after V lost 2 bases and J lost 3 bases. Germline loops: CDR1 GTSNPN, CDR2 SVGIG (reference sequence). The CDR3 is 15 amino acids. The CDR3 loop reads CAWSLGDRDTGELFF. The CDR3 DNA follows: TGTGCCTGGAGTTTAGGGGACAGGGACACCGGGGAGCTGTTTTTT.

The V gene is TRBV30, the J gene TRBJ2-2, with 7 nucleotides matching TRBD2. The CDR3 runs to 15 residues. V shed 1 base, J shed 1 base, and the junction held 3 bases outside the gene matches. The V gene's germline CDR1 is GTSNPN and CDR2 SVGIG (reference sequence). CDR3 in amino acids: CAWSAGRVNTGELFF. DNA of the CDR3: TGTGCCTGGAGTGCGGGGAGGGTGAACACCGGGGAGCTGTTTTTT.

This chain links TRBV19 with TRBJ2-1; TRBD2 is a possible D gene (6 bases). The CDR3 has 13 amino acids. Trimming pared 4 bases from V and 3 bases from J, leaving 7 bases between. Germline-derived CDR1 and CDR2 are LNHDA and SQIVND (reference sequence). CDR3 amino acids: CASSTGLYNEQFF. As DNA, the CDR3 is TGTGCCAGTAGTACGGGACTCTACAATGAGCAGTTCTTC. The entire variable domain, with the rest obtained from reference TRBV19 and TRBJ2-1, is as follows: DGGITQSPKYLFRKEGQNVTLSCEQNLNHDAMYWYRQDPGQGLRLIYYSQIVNDFQKGDIAEGYSVSREKKESFPLTVTSAQKNPTAFYLCASSTGLYNEQFFGPGTRLTVL.

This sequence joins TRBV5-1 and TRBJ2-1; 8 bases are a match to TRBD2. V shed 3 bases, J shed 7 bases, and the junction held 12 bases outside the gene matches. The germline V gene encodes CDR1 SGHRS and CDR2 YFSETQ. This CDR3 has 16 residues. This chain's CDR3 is CASSWVKSGSYNEQFF. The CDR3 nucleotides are TGCGCCAGCAGCTGGGTTAAGAGCGGGAGTTATAATGAGCAGTTCTTC.

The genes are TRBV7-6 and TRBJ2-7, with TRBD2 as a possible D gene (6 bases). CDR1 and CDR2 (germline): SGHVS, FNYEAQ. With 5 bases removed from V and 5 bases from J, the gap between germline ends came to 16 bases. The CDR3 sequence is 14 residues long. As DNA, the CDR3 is TGTGCCAGCAGCCGTGGGGGGTTTGTGAACGAGCAGTACTTC. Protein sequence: CASSRGGFVNEQYF.

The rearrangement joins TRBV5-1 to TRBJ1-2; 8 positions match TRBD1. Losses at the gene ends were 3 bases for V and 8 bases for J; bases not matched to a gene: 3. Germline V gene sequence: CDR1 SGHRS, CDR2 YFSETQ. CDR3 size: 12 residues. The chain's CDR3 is CASSSTGDGYTF. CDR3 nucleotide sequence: TGCGCCAGCAGCTCGACAGGGGACGGCTACACCTTC. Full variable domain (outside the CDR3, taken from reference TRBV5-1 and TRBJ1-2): KAGVTQTPRYLIKTRGQQVTLSCSPISGHRSVSWYQQTPGQGLQFLFEYFSETQRNKGNFPGRFSGRQFSNSRSEMNVSTLELGDSALYLCASSSTGDGYTFGSGTRLTVV.

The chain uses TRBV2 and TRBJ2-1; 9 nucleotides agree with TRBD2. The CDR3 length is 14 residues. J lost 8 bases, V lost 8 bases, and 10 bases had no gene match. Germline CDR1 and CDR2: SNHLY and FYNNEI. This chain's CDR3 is CASQHSGSLDEQFF. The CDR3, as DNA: TGTGCCAGCCAGCATAGCGGGAGTTTAGATGAGCAGTTCTTC. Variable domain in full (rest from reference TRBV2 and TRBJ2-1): EPEVTQTPSHQVTQMGQEVILRCVPISNHLYFYWYRQILGQKVEFLVSFYNNEISEKSEIFDDQFSVERPDGSNFTLKIRSTKLEDSAMYFCASQHSGSLDEQFFGPGTRLTVL.

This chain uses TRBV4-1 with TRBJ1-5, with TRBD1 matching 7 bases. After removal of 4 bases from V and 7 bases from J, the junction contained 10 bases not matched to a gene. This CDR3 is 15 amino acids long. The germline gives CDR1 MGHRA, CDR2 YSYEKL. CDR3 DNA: TGCGCCAGCAGCCCGCGGACAGGATCAGGGCAGCCCCAGCATTTT. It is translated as CASSPRTGSGQPQHF.

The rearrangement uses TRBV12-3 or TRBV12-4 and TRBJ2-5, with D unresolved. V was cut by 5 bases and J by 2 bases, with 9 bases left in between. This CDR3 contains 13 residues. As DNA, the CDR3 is TGTGCCAGCAGTAGACTTCCTCAAGAGACCCAGTACTTC. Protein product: CASSRLPQETQYF.

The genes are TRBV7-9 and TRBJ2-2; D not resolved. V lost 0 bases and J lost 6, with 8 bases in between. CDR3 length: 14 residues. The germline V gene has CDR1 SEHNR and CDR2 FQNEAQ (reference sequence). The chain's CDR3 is CASSLALRPGELFF. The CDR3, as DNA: TGTGCCAGCAGCTTAGCGCTCAGGCCCGGGGAGCTGTTTTTT. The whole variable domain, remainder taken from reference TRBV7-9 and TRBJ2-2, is DTGVSQNPRHKITKRGQNVTFRCDPISEHNRLYWYRQTLGQGPEFLTYFQNEAQLEKSRLLSDRFSAERPKGSFSTLEIQRTEQGDSAMYLCASSLALRPGELFFGEGSRLTVL.

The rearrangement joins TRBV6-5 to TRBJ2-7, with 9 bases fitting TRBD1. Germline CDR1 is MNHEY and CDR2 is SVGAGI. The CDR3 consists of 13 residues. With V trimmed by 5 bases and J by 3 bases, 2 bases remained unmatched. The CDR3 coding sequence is TGTGCCAGCAGTCGGACAGGGGTCTACGAGCAGTACTTC. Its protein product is CASSRTGVYEQYF.

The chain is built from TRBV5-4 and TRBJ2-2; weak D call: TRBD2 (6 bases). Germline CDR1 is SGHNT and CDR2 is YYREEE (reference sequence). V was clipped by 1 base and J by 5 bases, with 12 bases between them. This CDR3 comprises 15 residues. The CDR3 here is CASSLRGGGTGELFF. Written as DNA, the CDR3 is TGTGCCAGCAGCTTGAGGGGCGGAGGGACCGGGGAGCTGTTTTTT.

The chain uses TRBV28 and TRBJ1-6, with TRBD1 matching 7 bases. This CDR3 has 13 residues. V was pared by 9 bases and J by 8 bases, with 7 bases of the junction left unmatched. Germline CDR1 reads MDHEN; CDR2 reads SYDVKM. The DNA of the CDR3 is TGTGCCAGATTCGACAGGGATGATTCACCCCTCCACTTT. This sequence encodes CARFDRDDSPLHF.

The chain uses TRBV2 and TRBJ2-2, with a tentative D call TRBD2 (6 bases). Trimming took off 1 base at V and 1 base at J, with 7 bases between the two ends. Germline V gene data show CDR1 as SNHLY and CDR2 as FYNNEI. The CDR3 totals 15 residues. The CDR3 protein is CASSEGRENTGELFF. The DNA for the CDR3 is TGTGCCAGCAGTGAAGGGCGGGAGAACACCGGGGAGCTGTTTTTT.

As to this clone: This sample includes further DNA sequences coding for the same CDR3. CDR3 protein: CAWSPTGYTEAFF. The CDR3 DNA follows: TGTGCCTGGAGTCCTACAGGGTACACTGAAGCTTTCTTT. The chain uses TRBV30 and TRBJ1-1, with D possibly being TRBD1 (6 bases). The CDR3 length is 13 residues. Trimming pared 2 bases from V and 3 bases from J, leaving 10 bases between. Germline lookup yields CDR1 GTSNPN and CDR2 SVGIG (reference sequence). The whole variable domain, remainder taken from reference TRBV30 and TRBJ1-1, is SQTIHQWPATLVQPVGSPLSLECTVEGTSNPNLYWYRQAAGRGLQLLFYSVGIGQISSEVPQNLSASRPQDRQFILSSKKLLLSDSGFYLCAWSPTGYTEAFFGQGTRLTVV.

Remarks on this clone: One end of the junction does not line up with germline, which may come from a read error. DNA for the CDR3: TGTGCCACCAGCGGAGAGGCTAGCGGGAGAACAGATACGCAGTATTTT. Its translation is CATSGEASGRTDTQYF. The chain joins TRBV15 to TRBJ2-3; 10 nucleotides match TRBD2. The germline gives CDR1 LNHNV, CDR2 YYDKDF (reference sequence). This CDR3 has 16 residues.

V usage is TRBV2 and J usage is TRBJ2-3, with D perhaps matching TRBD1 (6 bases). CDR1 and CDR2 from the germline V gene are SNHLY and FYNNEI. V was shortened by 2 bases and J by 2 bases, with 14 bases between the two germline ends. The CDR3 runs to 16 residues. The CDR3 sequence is CASSEFGGRLTDTQYF. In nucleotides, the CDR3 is TGTGCCAGCAGTGAATTTGGGGGCCGACTCACAGATACGCAGTATTTT. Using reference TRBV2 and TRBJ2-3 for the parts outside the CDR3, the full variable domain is EPEVTQTPSHQVTQMGQEVILRCVPISNHLYFYWYRQILGQKVEFLVSFYNNEISEKSEIFDDQFSVERPDGSNFTLKIRSTKLEDSAMYFCASSEFGGRLTDTQYFGPGTRLTVL.

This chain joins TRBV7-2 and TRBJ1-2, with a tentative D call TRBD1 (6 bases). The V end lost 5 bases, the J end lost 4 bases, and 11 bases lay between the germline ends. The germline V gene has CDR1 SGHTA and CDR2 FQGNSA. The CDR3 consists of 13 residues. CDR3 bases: TGTGCCAGCAGCCCAGGGGTTAGCTATGGCTACACCTTC. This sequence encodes CASSPGVSYGYTF.

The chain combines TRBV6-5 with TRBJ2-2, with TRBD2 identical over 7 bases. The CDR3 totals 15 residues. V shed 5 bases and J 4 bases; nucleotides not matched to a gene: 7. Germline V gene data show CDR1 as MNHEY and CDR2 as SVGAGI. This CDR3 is CASSPLGRSTGELFF. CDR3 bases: TGTGCCAGCAGTCCGCTCGGGAGGAGCACCGGGGAGCTGTTTTTT.

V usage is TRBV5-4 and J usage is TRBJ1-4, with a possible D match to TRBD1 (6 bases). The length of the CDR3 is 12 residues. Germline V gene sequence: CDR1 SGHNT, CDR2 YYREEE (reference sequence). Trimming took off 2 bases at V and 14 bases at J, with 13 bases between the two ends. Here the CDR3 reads CASSFEQGNLFF. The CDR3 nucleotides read TGTGCCAGCAGCTTTGAGCAGGGGAATCTGTTTTTT.

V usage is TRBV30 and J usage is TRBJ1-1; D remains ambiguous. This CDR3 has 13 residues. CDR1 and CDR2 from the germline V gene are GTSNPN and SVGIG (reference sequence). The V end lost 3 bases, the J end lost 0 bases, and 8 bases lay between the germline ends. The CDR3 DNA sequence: TGTGCCTGGAGGTTCAGTGTGAACACTGAAGCTTTCTTT. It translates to CAWRFSVNTEAFF.

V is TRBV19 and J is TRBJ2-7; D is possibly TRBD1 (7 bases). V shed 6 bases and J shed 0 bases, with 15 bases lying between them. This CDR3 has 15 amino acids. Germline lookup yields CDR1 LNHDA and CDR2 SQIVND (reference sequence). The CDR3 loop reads CASSVGGQYSYEQYF. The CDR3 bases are TGTGCCAGTAGCGTGGGGGGACAGTACTCCTACGAGCAGTACTTC.